This record concerns one TCR beta chain sequence. The antigen is not known. This record belongs to a study of vaccination and CD4 T cells after COVID-19. As for the study in general: After nasal swab PCR-confirmed SARS-CoV-2, roughly ten convalescents had mild disease and one severe.

An Oncomine TCR Beta short-read assay was used to sequence the DNA from cultured CD4+ T cells. A single record per CDR3 protein comes from TCRdb applying MiXCR to the PCR reads. The sample holds around 20,000 distinct CDR3 sequences, approximately 42% seen once. The V and J ends lost 6 bases and 3 bases respectively, with 15 bases between them. The CDR3 spans 15 residues. The germline gives CDR1 MNHNS, CDR2 SASEGT. Treatment of the sample: approximately nine-day PBMC culture with coronavirus spike peptide pools or control peptides (ViraFEST assay). Here the sequenced sample was CD4+ T cells from blood, cultured in vitro, taken before SARS-CoV-2 vaccination. The chain carries TRBV6-1 and TRBJ1-5; the D gene is possibly TRBD1 (6 bases). The sequence came from a human donor who had recovered from COVID-19. Here the CDR3 reads CASRVPGQLNQPQHF. The DNA of the CDR3 is TGTGCCAGCAGAGTGCCGGGACAACTCAATCAGCCCCAGCATTTT.